This T cell receptor (beta chain) came from a study of OX40 agonist ivuxolimab in advanced cancers. V lost 1 base, J lost 0 bases, and 7 bases stayed unmatched. The CDR3 covers 18 residues. In germline, CDR1 is LGHNA, CDR2 YSLEER. Clones were read by immunoSEQ multiplex PCR, and TCRdb kept only the in-frame ones, dropping some. The data contain tens of thousands of clones, about nine tenths of them singletons. The receptor's source is an adult with an advanced solid tumor such as melanoma, head and neck, liver or kidney cancer. The source material was CD4+ or CD8+ T cells sorted from blood, sampled in a trial of the OX40 agonist ivuxolimab. V gene TRBV4-3 combines with J gene TRBJ2-7, with TRBD2 identical over 12 bases. CDR3 protein: CASSQVLAGGASSYEQYF. The DNA for the CDR3 is TGCGCCAGCAGCCAAGTGCTAGCGGGGGGGGCGAGCTCCTACGAGCAGTACTTC.